Below are 20 T cell receptor beta chains sequenced from a single sample in a study of Ad26.COV2.S vaccination and SARS-CoV-2 variants. TCRdb's table, derived via immunoSEQ multiplex PCR, lists solely in-frame clones and lacks some. The sample has roughly 270,000 clones; approximately 89% are singletons. The sample's treatment: roughly 19 received Ad26.COV2.S at low or high dose, single or two shots; several received placebo; per-sample allocation not given. The investigators took samples on day 63 after the first vaccine or placebo injection. The sample in question was peripheral blood, obtained in a trial of Ad26.COV2.S vaccine versus placebo. These receptors were taken from a person aged 18 to 65 who received the Ad26.COV2.S COVID-19 vaccine or a placebo.

This clone has a single count. The V gene is TRBV21-1, the J gene TRBJ1-5. TRBV21-1 is labeled a pseudogene. This CDR3 region has 16 residues. The CDR3 DNA is TGTGCCAGCAGCAAAGCGCCAGTTCAAACTAATCAGCCCCAGCATTTT. Translating it yields CASSKAPVQTNQPQHF.

The chain uses TRBV10-1 and TRBJ2-1; 7 bases line up with TRBD2. J lost 8 bases, V lost 0 bases, and 13 bases had no gene match. Germline values: CDR1 WNHNN, CDR2 SYGVQD (reference sequence). The CDR3 totals 17 residues. The DNA for the CDR3 is TGCGCCAGCAGTGAGTCGAGACTGGGGGGAGGGATTGATGAGCAGTTCTTC. Its translation: CASSESRLGGGIDEQFF.

This clone was recorded a few times. The chain is built from TRBV7-2 and TRBJ2-3, with a weak D call TRBD2 (6 bases). The CDR3 runs 15 residues. The V end was cut by 1 base, the J end by 5 bases, with 13 bases between. Germline V gene data show CDR1 as SGHTA and CDR2 as FQGNSA. This CDR3 is CASSLEGGAGDTQYF. DNA of the CDR3: TGTGCCAGCAGCTTAGAGGGCGGGGCAGGAGATACGCAGTATTTT. The whole variable domain, filled in from reference TRBV7-2 and TRBJ2-3, reads GAGVSQSPSNKVTEKGKDVELRCDPISGHTALYWYRQSLGQGLEFLIYFQGNSAPDKSGLPSDRFSAERTGGSVSTLTIQRTQQEDSAVYLCASSLEGGAGDTQYFGPGTRLTVL.

The chain recombines TRBV6-5 with TRBJ2-7, with a weak D call TRBD1 (6 bases). The V gene lost 10 bases and the J gene lost 2 bases, with 18 bases spanning the gap. Germline CDR1 reads MNHEY; CDR2 reads SVGAGI. CDR3 length: 14 residues. CDR3 sequence: CATGQTVYPYEQYF. CDR3 nucleotide sequence: TGTGCCACCGGACAGACCGTTTACCCCTACGAGCAGTACTTC.

The chain uses TRBV19 and TRBJ2-1; D call uncertain. Trimming removed 5 bases from V and 0 bases from J, with 11 bases in between. Germline V lookup: CDR1 LNHDA, CDR2 SQIVND (reference sequence). The CDR3 covers 15 residues. The CDR3 loop reads CASSLWPGSYNEQFF. The CDR3 bases are TGTGCCAGTAGTTTGTGGCCGGGCTCCTACAATGAGCAGTTCTTC.

The rearrangement joins TRBV5-1 to TRBJ2-5; D possibly corresponds to TRBD1 (6 bases). The V and J ends lost 6 bases and 4 bases respectively, with 19 bases between them. CDR3 length equals 15 residues. Germline V CDR1 and CDR2: SGHRS, YFSETQ. The CDR3 region has the DNA TGCGCCAGCAATCTGGCCAGGGGAGTAGGAGAGACCCAGTACTTC. Its protein is CASNLARGVGETQYF.

V usage is TRBV4-2 and J usage is TRBJ1-3, with unresolved D. V dropped 0 bases and J dropped 2 bases, with 5 bases sitting between them. Germline values: CDR1 LGHNA, CDR2 YNFKEQ. The CDR3 spans 14 residues. Here the CDR3 DNA reads TGTGCCAGCAGCCAAGAAGGCGCTGGAAACACCATATATTTT. It yields the protein CASSQEGAGNTIYF.

The chain has TRBV5-1 and TRBJ2-7, with 9 bases aligning to TRBD1. This CDR3 contains 13 residues. The ends lost 7 bases at V and 6 bases at J; junction bases unmatched: 8. Germline values: CDR1 SGHRS, CDR2 YFSETQ. The CDR3 DNA sequence: TGCGCCAGCCGGACAGGGGATCGGGGCGAGCAGTACTTC. This translates into CASRTGDRGEQYF.

V usage is TRBV9 and J usage is TRBJ2-5; 9 bases match TRBD1. The V segment lost 3 bases and the J segment 2 bases; nucleotides outside the gene matches: 5. CDR3 length equals 15 residues. Germline V gene data show CDR1 as SGDLS and CDR2 as YYNGEE. CDR3 sequence: CASSDGTGSQETQYF. CDR3 nucleotide sequence: TGTGCCAGCAGCGACGGGACAGGGTCTCAAGAGACCCAGTACTTC. The full variable domain, completed using reference TRBV9 and TRBJ2-5, is DSGVTQTPKHLITATGQRVTLRCSPRSGDLSVYWYQQSLDQGLQFLIQYYNGEERAKGNILERFSAQQFPDLHSELNLSSLELGDSALYFCASSDGTGSQETQYFGPGTRLLVL.

This rearrangement joins TRBV7-2 to TRBJ2-7; D is unclear. Germline assignment: CDR1 SGHTA and CDR2 FQGNSA. V was trimmed by 5 bases and J by 2 bases, leaving 10 bases between them. The CDR3 contains 13 residues. Here the CDR3 reads CASSPRAPYEQYF. The DNA of the CDR3 is TGTGCCAGCAGCCCACGGGCTCCCTACGAGCAGTACTTC.

The V and J genes are TRBV7-9 and TRBJ2-3, with D possibly being TRBD2 (7 bases). The CDR3 contains 15 residues. Between the trimmed V and J ends, which lost 1 base and 5 bases, there was a span of 13 bases. Germline values: CDR1 SEHNR, CDR2 FQNEAQ (reference sequence). Here the CDR3 reads CASSLVGGRIDTQYF. The CDR3 nucleotides read TGTGCCAGCAGCTTAGTCGGGGGGCGCATAGATACGCAGTATTTT.

This sequence joins TRBV19 and TRBJ1-3, with D possibly TRBD1 on 5 matching bases. The CDR3 is 16 amino acids. Germline lookup yields CDR1 LNHDA and CDR2 SQIVND (reference sequence). Trimming shortened V by 8 bases and J by 2 bases, and 19 bases separated the two germline ends. The CDR3 coding sequence is TGTGCCAGTCCCAAGATCCGAAGGGGAGCTGGAAACACCATATATTTT. Translating gives CASPKIRRGAGNTIYF.

CDR3 amino acids: CASSDGSAPYNEQFF. The DNA of the CDR3 is TGTGCCAGCAGTGACGGGAGTGCGCCCTACAATGAGCAGTTCTTC. The chain couples TRBV6-4 to TRBJ2-1; D perhaps matches TRBD2 (5 bases). Trimming took off 2 bases at V and 2 bases at J, with 10 bases between the two ends. Germline V gives CDR1 MRHNA, CDR2 SNTAGT. This CDR3 is built from 15 residues.

V gene TRBV19 combines with J gene TRBJ2-2, with unresolved D. The CDR3 covers 14 residues. CDR1 is LNHDA and CDR2 is SQIVND in the germline V gene (reference sequence). V was trimmed by 6 bases and J by 2 bases, leaving 10 bases between them. CDR3: CASREGRNTGELFF. Written as DNA, the CDR3 is TGTGCCAGTAGAGAAGGCAGAAACACCGGGGAGCTGTTTTTT.

The chain uses TRBV6-2 or TRBV6-3 and TRBJ1-3, with a possible D match to TRBD1 (6 bases). The CDR3 spans 15 residues. V dropped 6 bases and J dropped 0 bases, with 12 bases sitting between them. CDR1 is MNHEY, CDR2 SVGEGT, per germline. The CDR3 DNA is TGTGCCAGCAGCCGACACAGGGACTCTGGAAACACCATATATTTT. Translated, it gives CASSRHRDSGNTIYF.

The J gene is TRBJ1-1, the V gene TRBV18, with a tentative D call TRBD1 (6 bases). Germline CDR1 is KGHSH and CDR2 is LQKENI. The V gene lost 3 bases and the J gene lost 3 bases, with 17 bases spanning the gap. The length of the CDR3 is 16 residues. In DNA form, the CDR3 reads TGTGCCAGCTCACCCCTACAGGGTAGAGTTGACACTGAAGCTTTCTTT. The encoded protein is CASSPLQGRVDTEAFF.

The CDR3 DNA follows: TGTGCCAGCAGCCATGGGACAGGGGCCACTACAAACTATCCCTACGAGCAGTACTTC. Translation: CASSHGTGATTNYPYEQYF. The genes are TRBV14 and TRBJ2-7; 10 bases match TRBD1. Germline assignment: CDR1 SGHDN and CDR2 FVKESK. Losses at the gene ends were 3 bases for V and 2 bases for J; bases not matched to a gene: 16. This CDR3 comprises 19 residues.

The chain couples TRBV19 to TRBJ1-2, with 9 bases aligning to TRBD1. The CDR3 totals 15 residues. The V segment lost 0 bases and the J segment 3 bases; nucleotides outside the gene matches: 2. CDR1 and CDR2 (germline): LNHDA, SQIVND (reference sequence). CDR3 bases: TGTGCCAGTAGTATAGAAACAGGGGGCTACTATGGCTACACCTTC. Its protein is CASSIETGGYYGYTF. The variable domain in full, with the rest retrieved from reference TRBV19 and TRBJ1-2, is DGGITQSPKYLFRKEGQNVTLSCEQNLNHDAMYWYRQDPGQGLRLIYYSQIVNDFQKGDIAEGYSVSREKKESFPLTVTSAQKNPTAFYLCASSIETGGYYGYTFGSGTRLTVV.

The chain links TRBV5-6 to TRBJ2-4; unclear D gene. CDR3 length: 14 residues. The V end lost 4 bases, the J end lost 2 bases, and 10 bases lay between the germline ends. Germline values: CDR1 SGHDT, CDR2 YYEEEE. As DNA, the CDR3 is TGTGCCAGCAGCCTCGTTGGCACCAAAAACATTCAGTACTTC. Translating gives CASSLVGTKNIQYF.

The chain has TRBV10-3 and TRBJ2-5, with TRBD2 matching 7 bases. The CDR3 is 16 amino acids. Germline loops: CDR1 ENHRY, CDR2 SYGVKD. V lost 5 bases and J lost 5; bases outside the gene matches: 14. In DNA form, the CDR3 reads TGTGCCATCAGTCGGGGCGGGAGCCGTGGAGTGGAGACCCAGTACTTC. Translated, it gives CAISRGGSRGVETQYF.